This T cell receptor (beta chain) is drawn from a study of T cell repertoires in cytomegalovirus infection. The study, taken as a whole, reports: Dominating the ex vivo response were HLA-C-restricted CMV-specific TCR beta clonotypes.

TCRdb ran MiXCR on the reads and lists one entry per CDR3 protein. The data contain around 630,000 distinct CDR3 sequences, 24% of them seen just once; the ten biggest clones take up less than 9.5%. This clonotype was counted a few times. Its antigen remains unidentified. CDR3 length: 13 amino acids. Germline CDR1 LNHDA, CDR2 SQIVND (reference sequence). The V end was cut by 3 bases, the J end by 4 bases, with 9 bases between. This clonotype originated in a human donor in good health (CMV status not recorded). Some clones in this sample may be carry-over from other donors' samples. Input material: CD8+ T cells from PBMCs. The chain carries TRBV19 and TRBJ1-1; D gene uncertain. The CDR3 DNA is TGTGCCAGTAGTATGAACTGGGGCACTGAAGCTTTCTTT. It codes for CASSMNWGTEAFF.